The 13 T cell receptor beta chains listed next were all sequenced from one sample in a study of cytomegalovirus exposure and HLA in healthy donors. PCR primers comprised 60 Vbeta and 13 Jbeta primers. The protocol was immunoSEQ multiplex PCR, while the TCRdb copy is restricted to in-frame clones and leaves out a portion. The repertoire holds roughly 130,000 clones, with around 80% as singletons. The sample consisted of PBMCs. Receptors originate from a man between 40 and 49 years old in good health and CMV-seronegative.

The genes are TRBV7-9 and TRBJ2-7, with 10 bases lining up with TRBD2. CDR3 length: 13 residues. The germline V gene has CDR1 SEHNR and CDR2 FQNEAQ (reference sequence). The V gene end was trimmed by 8 bases and the J gene end by 5 bases; junction bases not matched to a gene: 6. Written as DNA, the CDR3 is TGTGCCAGCCGAAGCGGGGGGGGAGACGAGCAGTACTTC. Encoded protein: CASRSGGGDEQYF.

CDR3 DNA sequence: TGCGCCAGCAGCCAAGGTCAGACTAGCGGGGGAGGGCAGTACTTC. It translates to CASSQGQTSGGGQYF. The chain employs TRBV4-1 and TRBJ2-7, with 12 bases identical to TRBD2. After removal of 1 base from V and 9 bases from J, the junction contained 7 bases not matched to a gene. Germline V gives CDR1 MGHRA, CDR2 YSYEKL. CDR3 length equals 15 residues.

The chain carries TRBV7-9 and TRBJ2-3, with D perhaps TRBD1 (5 bases). Germline values: CDR1 SEHNR, CDR2 FQNEAQ (reference sequence). The CDR3 consists of 12 residues. V was cut by 10 bases and J by 3 bases, with 11 bases left in between. The chain's CDR3 is CATLGATDTQYF. The CDR3 DNA follows: TGTGCCACCCTAGGGGCGACAGATACGCAGTATTTT.

This chain links TRBV11-2 with TRBJ2-5, with a tentative D call TRBD1 (6 bases). The germline CDR1 and CDR2 sequences are SGHAT and FQNNGV. This CDR3 has 16 amino acids. V was trimmed by 2 bases and J by 5 bases, leaving 18 bases between them. The CDR3 loop is CASSLSGRGRVETQYF. CDR3 sequence (DNA): TGTGCCAGCAGCTTAAGCGGCAGGGGCAGGGTTGAGACCCAGTACTTC.

The CDR3, as DNA: TGTGCCTGGCACTTAGCGGGAGTCGACACCGGGGAGCTGTTTTTT. This codes for CAWHLAGVDTGELFF. The chain has TRBV30 and TRBJ2-2; TRBD2 aligns across 9 bases. Germline values: CDR1 GTSNPN, CDR2 SVGIG (reference sequence). This CDR3 has 15 amino acids. After removal of 5 bases from V and 3 bases from J, the junction contained 7 bases not matched to a gene.

The rearrangement joins TRBV5-5 to TRBJ1-1, with TRBD1 matching 9 bases. The trim removed 4 bases at V and 3 bases at J, leaving 7 bases unmatched. Germline V gene lookup returns CDR1 SGHKS and CDR2 YYEKEE (reference sequence). The CDR3 totals 15 residues. The CDR3 DNA reads TGTGCCAGCAGCACTTGGACAGGGGTCCACACTGAAGCTTTCTTT. This sequence encodes CASSTWTGVHTEAFF.

About this clone itself: An end of the junction does not agree with germline; a read error may underlie this. The V gene is TRBV27, the J gene TRBJ2-1, with D possibly TRBD1 on 6 matching bases. Germline CDR1 and CDR2: MNHEY and SMNVEV (reference sequence). This CDR3 comprises 15 residues. The CDR3: CASSLSQGSYNGQFF. The DNA for the CDR3 is TGTGCCAGCAGTTTATCGCAGGGGTCCTACAATGGGCAGTTCTTC.

This chain uses TRBV18 with TRBJ2-7, with TRBD2 as a possible D gene (7 bases). Germline loops: CDR1 KGHSH, CDR2 LQKENI. The CDR3 is 17 amino acids. Trimming left V 3 bases short and J 2 bases short, with 20 bases between. The CDR3 DNA reads as TGTGCCAGCTCACCGACACTGGGGGGGCGGGGCGCCTACGAGCAGTACTTC. Its translation: CASSPTLGGRGAYEQYF.

The DNA for the CDR3 is TGTGCCAGCAGCCAGGGACAGGGGGCGCGTGAGCAGTACTTC. As protein: CASSQGQGAREQYF. The chain uses TRBV13 and TRBJ2-5, with 12 bases aligning to TRBD1. CDR3 length: 14 residues. Losses at the gene ends were 5 bases for V and 11 bases for J; bases not matched to a gene: 9. Germline CDR1 reads PRHDT; CDR2 reads FYEKMQ (reference sequence).

The chain uses TRBV19 and TRBJ2-5; 14 positions match TRBD2. With 3 bases clipped from V and 4 bases from J, the junction kept 10 bases outside the gene matches. This CDR3 has 18 residues. Germline values: CDR1 LNHDA, CDR2 SQIVND (reference sequence). The CDR3 DNA reads as TGTGCCAGTAGTATCAGACTAGCGGGAGGGCCTTCCCGAGAGACCCAGTACTTC. This codes for CASSIRLAGGPSRETQYF.

V usage is TRBV6-5 and J usage is TRBJ2-7; tentative D call: TRBD2 (6 bases). Germline V CDR1 and CDR2: MNHEY, SVGAGI. The CDR3 is made up of 13 amino acids. V was pared by 1 base and J by 3 bases, with 7 bases between. The CDR3 region has the DNA TGTGCCAGCAGTTACTTTAGCGGCTACGAGCAGTACTTC. This codes for CASSYFSGYEQYF.

This clone has just a few counts. Additional DNA sequences in this sample encode the identical CDR3. The genes are TRBV6-5 and TRBJ2-3, with TRBD2 matching over 9 bases. The germline V gene has CDR1 MNHEY and CDR2 SVGAGI. The CDR3 is 15 residues long. V was clipped by 6 bases and J by 1 base; unmatched bases: 5. CDR3 nucleotides: TGTGCCAGCAGCGCCTTAGCGGGAGGCACAGATACGCAGTATTTT. This gives the protein CASSALAGGTDTQYF.

The chain links TRBV4-1 to TRBJ2-2, with 8 nucleotides matching TRBD2. V shed 0 bases and J 4 bases; nucleotides not matched to a gene: 4. Germline assignment: CDR1 MGHRA and CDR2 YSYEKL. The CDR3 covers 16 residues. The CDR3 DNA is TGCGCCAGCAGCCAAGATTCGGGAGGGTTCACCGGGGAGCTGTTTTTT. This sequence encodes CASSQDSGGFTGELFF.